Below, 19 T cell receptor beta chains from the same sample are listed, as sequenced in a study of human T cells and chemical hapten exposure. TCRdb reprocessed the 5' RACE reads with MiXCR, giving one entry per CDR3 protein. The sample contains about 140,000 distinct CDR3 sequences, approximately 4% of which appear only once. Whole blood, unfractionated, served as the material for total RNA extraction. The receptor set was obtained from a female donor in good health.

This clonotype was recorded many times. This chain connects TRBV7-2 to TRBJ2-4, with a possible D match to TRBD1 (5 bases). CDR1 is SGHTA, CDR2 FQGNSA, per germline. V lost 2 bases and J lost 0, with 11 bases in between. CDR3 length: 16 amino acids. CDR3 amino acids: CASSLQGGVAKNIQYF. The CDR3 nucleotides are TGTGCCAGCAGCTTACAGGGTGGGGTAGCCAAAAACATTCAGTACTTC.

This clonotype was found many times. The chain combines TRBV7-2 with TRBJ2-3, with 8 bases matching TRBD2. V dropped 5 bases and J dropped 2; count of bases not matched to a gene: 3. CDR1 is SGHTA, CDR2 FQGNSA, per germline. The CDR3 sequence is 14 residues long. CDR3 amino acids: CASSLGLATDTQYF. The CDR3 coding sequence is TGTGCCAGCAGCCTAGGACTAGCCACAGATACGCAGTATTTT. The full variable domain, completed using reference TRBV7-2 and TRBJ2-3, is GAGVSQSPSNKVTEKGKDVELRCDPISGHTALYWYRQSLGQGLEFLIYFQGNSAPDKSGLPSDRFSAERTGGSVSTLTIQRTQQEDSAVYLCASSLGLATDTQYFGPGTRLTVL.

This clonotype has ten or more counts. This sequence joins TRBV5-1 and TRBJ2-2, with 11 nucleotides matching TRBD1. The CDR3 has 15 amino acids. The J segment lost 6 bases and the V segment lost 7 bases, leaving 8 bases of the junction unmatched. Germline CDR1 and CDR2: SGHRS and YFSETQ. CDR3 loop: CASHGTGGVPGELFF. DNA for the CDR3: TGCGCCAGCCATGGGACAGGGGGTGTCCCCGGGGAGCTGTTTTTT. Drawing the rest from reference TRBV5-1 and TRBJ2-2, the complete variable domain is KAGVTQTPRYLIKTRGQQVTLSCSPISGHRSVSWYQQTPGQGLQFLFEYFSETQRNKGNFPGRFSGRQFSNSRSEMNVSTLELGDSALYLCASHGTGGVPGELFFGEGSRLTVL.

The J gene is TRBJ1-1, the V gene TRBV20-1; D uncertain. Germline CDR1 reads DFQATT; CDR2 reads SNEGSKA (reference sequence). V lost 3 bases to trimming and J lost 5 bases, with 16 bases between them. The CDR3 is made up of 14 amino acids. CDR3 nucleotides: TGCAGTGCTAGTTCGACCCACTGTGGAACTGAAGCTTTCTTT. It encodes CSASSTHCGTEAFF.

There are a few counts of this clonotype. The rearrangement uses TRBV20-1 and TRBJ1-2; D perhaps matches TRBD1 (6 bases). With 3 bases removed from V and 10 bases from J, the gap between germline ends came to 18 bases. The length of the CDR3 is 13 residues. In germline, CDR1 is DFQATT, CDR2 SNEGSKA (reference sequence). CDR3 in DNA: TGCAGTGCTAGTGGACAGCATTATGGTGCCTACACCTTC. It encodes CSASGQHYGAYTF.

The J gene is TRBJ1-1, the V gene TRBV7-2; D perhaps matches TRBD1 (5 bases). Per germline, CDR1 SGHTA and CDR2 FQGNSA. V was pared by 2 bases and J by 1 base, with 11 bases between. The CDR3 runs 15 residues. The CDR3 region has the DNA TGTGCCAGCAGCTTACAGGTAGGGGCGAACACTGAAGCTTTCTTT. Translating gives CASSLQVGANTEAFF.

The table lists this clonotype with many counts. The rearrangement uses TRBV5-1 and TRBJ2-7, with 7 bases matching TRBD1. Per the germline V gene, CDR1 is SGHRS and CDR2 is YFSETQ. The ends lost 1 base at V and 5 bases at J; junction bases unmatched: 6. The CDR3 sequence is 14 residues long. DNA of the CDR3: TGCGCCAGCAGCTTGCAGGGGGAAATGAACGAGCAGTACTTC. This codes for CASSLQGEMNEQYF.

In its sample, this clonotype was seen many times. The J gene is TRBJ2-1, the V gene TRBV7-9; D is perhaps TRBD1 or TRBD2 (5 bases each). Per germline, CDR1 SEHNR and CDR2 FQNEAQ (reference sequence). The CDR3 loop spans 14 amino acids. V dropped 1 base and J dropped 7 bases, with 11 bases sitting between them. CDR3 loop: CASSLVRGTNEQFF. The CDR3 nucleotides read TGTGCCAGCAGCTTAGTTAGAGGGACGAATGAGCAGTTCTTC.

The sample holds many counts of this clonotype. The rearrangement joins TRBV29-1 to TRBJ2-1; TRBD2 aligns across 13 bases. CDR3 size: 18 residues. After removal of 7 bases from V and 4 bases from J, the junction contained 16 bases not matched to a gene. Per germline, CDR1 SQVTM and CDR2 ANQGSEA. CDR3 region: CSGQGGQGLAGTYNEQFF. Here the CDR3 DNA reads TGCAGCGGCCAGGGGGGACAGGGACTAGCGGGGACATACAATGAGCAGTTCTTC.

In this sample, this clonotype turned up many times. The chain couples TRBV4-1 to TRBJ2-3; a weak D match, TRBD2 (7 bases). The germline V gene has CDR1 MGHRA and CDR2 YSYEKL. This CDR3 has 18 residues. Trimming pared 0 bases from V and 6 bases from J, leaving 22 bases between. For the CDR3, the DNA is TGCGCCAGCAGCCAAGATCATAGGGGGGGGCCTTGGGTTGATACGCAGTATTTT. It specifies CASSQDHRGGPWVDTQYF.

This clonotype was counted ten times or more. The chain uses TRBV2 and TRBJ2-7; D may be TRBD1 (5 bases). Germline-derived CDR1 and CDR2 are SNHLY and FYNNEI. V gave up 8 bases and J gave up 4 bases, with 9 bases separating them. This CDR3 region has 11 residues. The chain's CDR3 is CASAGLYEQYF. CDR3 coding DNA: TGTGCCAGCGCAGGGTTGTACGAGCAGTACTTC.

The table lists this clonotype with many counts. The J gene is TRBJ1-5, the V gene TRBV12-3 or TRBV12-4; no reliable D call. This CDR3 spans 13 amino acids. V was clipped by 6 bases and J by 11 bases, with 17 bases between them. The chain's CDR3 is CASSPPPPETQHF. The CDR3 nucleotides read TGTGCCAGCAGCCCGCCCCCCCCGGAGACCCAGCATTTT.

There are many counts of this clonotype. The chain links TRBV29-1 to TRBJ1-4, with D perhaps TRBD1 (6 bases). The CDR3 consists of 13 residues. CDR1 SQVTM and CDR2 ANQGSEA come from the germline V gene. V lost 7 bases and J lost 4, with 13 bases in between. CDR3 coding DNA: TGCAGCGCCGGAGGGGGATTTAATGAAAAACTGTTTTTT. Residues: CSAGGGFNEKLFF.

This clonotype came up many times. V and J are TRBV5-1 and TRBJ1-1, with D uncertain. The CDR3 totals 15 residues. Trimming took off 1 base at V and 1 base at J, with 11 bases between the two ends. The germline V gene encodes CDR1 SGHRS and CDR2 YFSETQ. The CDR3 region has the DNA TGCGCCAGCAGCTTGACGGGATTGGGGAACACTGAAGCTTTCTTT. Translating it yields CASSLTGLGNTEAFF.

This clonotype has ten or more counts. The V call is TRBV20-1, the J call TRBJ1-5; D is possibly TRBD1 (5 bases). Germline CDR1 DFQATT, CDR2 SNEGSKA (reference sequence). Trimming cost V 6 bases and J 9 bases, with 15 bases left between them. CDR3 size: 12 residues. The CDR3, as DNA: TGCAGTGCCGGGTCCGTCGGGGGGCCCCAGCATTTT. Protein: CSAGSVGGPQHF.

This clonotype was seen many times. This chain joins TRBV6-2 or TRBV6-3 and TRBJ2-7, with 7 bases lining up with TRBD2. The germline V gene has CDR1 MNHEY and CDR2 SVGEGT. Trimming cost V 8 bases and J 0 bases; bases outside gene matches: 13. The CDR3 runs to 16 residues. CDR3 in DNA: TGTGCCAGCCATCATCCCGGAGCTAGCGGCTCCTACGAGCAGTACTTC. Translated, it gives CASHHPGASGSYEQYF.

CDR3 coding DNA: TGTGCCAGCAGTAGGGTAGCGGGGGGTAGCACAGATACGCAGTATTTT. Amino acid sequence: CASSRVAGGSTDTQYF. The genes are TRBV2 and TRBJ2-3, with TRBD2 matching over 10 bases. This CDR3 is built from 16 residues. The V gene's germline CDR1 is SNHLY and CDR2 FYNNEI. Trimming took 5 bases from V and 0 from J; bases not matched to a gene: 5.

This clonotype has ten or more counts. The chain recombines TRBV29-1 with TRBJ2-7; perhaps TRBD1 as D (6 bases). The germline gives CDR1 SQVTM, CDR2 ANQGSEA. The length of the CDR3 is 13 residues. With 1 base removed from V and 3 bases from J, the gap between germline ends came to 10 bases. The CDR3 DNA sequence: TGCAGCGTTGAAGTTTTGACAGGCTACGAGCAGTACTTC. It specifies CSVEVLTGYEQYF.

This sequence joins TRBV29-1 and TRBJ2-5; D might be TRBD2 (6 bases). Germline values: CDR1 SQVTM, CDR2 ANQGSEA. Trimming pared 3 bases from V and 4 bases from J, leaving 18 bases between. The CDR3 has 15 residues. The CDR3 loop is CSVDSGSGYGETQYF. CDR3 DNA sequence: TGCAGCGTTGATTCCGGGAGTGGGTATGGAGAGACCCAGTACTTC.